This T cell receptor beta chain was documented in a study of cytomegalovirus exposure and HLA in healthy donors. PCR primers comprised 60 Vbeta and 13 Jbeta primers. Sequenced by immunoSEQ multiplex PCR; TCRdb stores in-frame clones only, minus some. The sample has 80,000 to 100,000 clones, around 77% seen once. Concerning this clone itself: Its antigen is unidentified.

J gave up 1 base and V 0 bases, and 8 bases lay outside the gene matches. Per germline, CDR1 SGHAT and CDR2 FQNNGV. The CDR3 contains 17 residues. Findings of the study overall: A later look showed TCR association rates differing by HLA locus, highest for DRB1 and lowest for HLA-C. Sequencing artifact likely explains a cluster of highly shared sequence variants. Clonal expansion was found to be greater in HLA-associated TCR beta chains than in equally common others in a later analysis.

The material sequenced was PBMCs. This TCR was sampled from a man aged 35 to 55 in good health and CMV-seronegative. The chain has TRBV11-2 and TRBJ2-7, with 8 bases fitting TRBD1. CDR3 in amino acids: CASSLDPGGSMSYEQYF. The CDR3 region has the DNA TGTGCCAGCAGCTTAGACCCAGGGGGCTCAATGTCCTACGAGCAGTACTTC.